A single sample is the source of the 27 T cell receptor beta chains below, sequenced in a study of radiotherapy plus CTLA-4 blockade in lung cancer (dated by TCRdb to the late 2010s). Libraries were made using the immunoSEQ multiplex PCR assay. The immuneACCESS repertoire file appears here via TCRdb, limited to in-frame rearrangements. These files lack a portion of the clones; in checked studies, under half of the deficit traces to unresolved V genes, and the cause of the others is not known. In all, the sample holds some 80,000 clones, and about four fifths of those were seen once. The ten top clones hold about 0.79% of the sample. Sequencing was performed on peripheral blood, taken from a patient treated with radiotherapy plus ipilimumab. Receptors originate from a human donor with non-small cell lung cancer who had stable disease on radiotherapy plus ipilimumab.

This clone has only one observation. J is TRBJ2-7 and V is TRBV28; 9 positions agree with TRBD2. J lost 4 bases, V lost 8 bases, and 15 bases had no gene match. This CDR3 is built from 16 residues. The V gene's germline CDR1 is MDHEN and CDR2 SYDVKM. The CDR3 spells CASRDSGSGGSYEQYF. DNA of the CDR3: TGTGCCAGCCGAGATAGCGGGAGTGGGGGGTCATACGAGCAGTACTTC.

The chain uses TRBV29-1 and TRBJ2-6, with D hard to call. CDR1 and CDR2 (germline): SQVTM, ANQGSEA. The CDR3 has 13 amino acids. The V end was cut by 7 bases, the J end by 2 bases, with 9 bases between. DNA for the CDR3: TGCAGCGCCTCCAATGCTGGGGCCAACGTCCTGACTTTC. It is translated as CSASNAGANVLTF.

This chain joins TRBV28 and TRBJ1-5; D might be TRBD1 (5 bases). V was shortened by 4 bases and J by 2 bases, with 15 bases between the two germline ends. The CDR3 is made up of 16 amino acids. The V gene's germline CDR1 is MDHEN and CDR2 SYDVKM. CDR3 protein: CASSSGGDSGNQPQHF. Here the CDR3 DNA reads TGTGCCAGCAGTTCGGGGGGGGATTCGGGCAATCAGCCCCAGCATTTT.

J is TRBJ1-2 and V is TRBV6-6; D remains unclear. The CDR3 length is 11 residues. With 7 bases removed from V and 8 bases from J, the gap between germline ends came to 11 bases. CDR1 is MNHNY and CDR2 is SVGAGI in the germline V gene (reference sequence). The CDR3 loop reads CASTEGYGYTF. The DNA for the CDR3 is TGTGCCAGCACCGAAGGGTACGGCTACACCTTC.

The chain uses TRBV5-1 and TRBJ1-5; possible D gene TRBD1, 5 bases. The ends were cut back, 0 bases at V and 4 bases at J, with 11 bases in the middle. Germline CDR1 and CDR2: SGHRS and YFSETQ. There are 15 residues in the CDR3. CDR3 DNA sequence: TGCGCCAGCAGCTTGGGGGGACGGATTAATCAGCCCCAGCATTTT. Translated: CASSLGGRINQPQHF.

The chain uses TRBV18 and TRBJ2-4; 7 nucleotides line up with TRBD1. V was clipped by 3 bases and J by 9 bases; unmatched bases: 2. Germline values: CDR1 KGHSH, CDR2 LQKENI. The CDR3 has 12 amino acids. The DNA for the CDR3 is TGTGCCAGCTCACCGACAGGGTCCATTCAGTACTTC. Its protein is CASSPTGSIQYF. The full variable domain, its missing parts supplied by reference TRBV18 and TRBJ2-4, is NAGVMQNPRHLVRRRGQEARLRCSPMKGHSHVYWYRQLPEEGLKFMVYLQKENIIDESGMPKERFSAEFPKEGPSILRIQQVVRGDSAAYFCASSPTGSIQYFGAGTRLSVL.

This chain uses TRBV7-2 with TRBJ2-5; no clear D. Germline CDR1 reads SGHTA; CDR2 reads FQGNSA. Trimming took off 5 bases at V and 0 bases at J, with 4 bases between the two ends. The CDR3 is 12 residues long. CDR3 sequence (DNA): TGTGCCAGCAGCACGTACCAAGAGACCCAGTACTTC. Its translation: CASSTYQETQYF. Based on the CDR3 plus reference TRBV7-2 and TRBJ2-5, the full variable domain is GAGVSQSPSNKVTEKGKDVELRCDPISGHTALYWYRQSLGQGLEFLIYFQGNSAPDKSGLPSDRFSAERTGGSVSTLTIQRTQQEDSAVYLCASSTYQETQYFGPGTRLLVL.

V usage is TRBV6-1 and J usage is TRBJ1-2; D perhaps matches TRBD1 (5 bases). Trimming took off 6 bases at V and 2 bases at J, with 13 bases between the two ends. Germline V gene lookup returns CDR1 MNHNS and CDR2 SASEGT. The CDR3 has 14 residues. Here the CDR3 DNA reads TGTGCCAGCAGACACGTGGGGGGGAACTATGGCTACACCTTC. Protein sequence: CASRHVGGNYGYTF.

V and J are TRBV9 and TRBJ1-3; D is ambiguous. V gave up 3 bases and J gave up 5 bases, with 15 bases separating them. In germline, CDR1 is SGDLS, CDR2 YYNGEE. The CDR3 extends over 15 amino acids. The CDR3 bases are TGTGCCAGCAGCGCCGACCTCGGGGTTCGAAACACCATATATTTT. This translates into CASSADLGVRNTIYF.

This clone was seen more than once but under ten times. This chain connects TRBV28 to TRBJ1-1, with no clear D. Germline assignment: CDR1 MDHEN and CDR2 SYDVKM. The V gene lost 6 bases and the J gene lost 7 bases, with 6 bases spanning the gap. The CDR3 is 10 amino acids. The CDR3 loop is CASRTSEAFF. The CDR3 bases are TGTGCCAGCAGGACAAGTGAAGCTTTCTTT.

The V call is TRBV19, the J call TRBJ1-5; 8 nucleotides line up with TRBD1. This CDR3 is built from 13 residues. CDR1 is LNHDA, CDR2 SQIVND, per germline (reference sequence). Trimming removed 6 bases from V and 8 bases from J; junction bases left unmatched: 6. DNA for the CDR3: TGTGCCAGTAGCGACAGGGGTTACGAGCCCCAGCATTTT. This encodes CASSDRGYEPQHF.

This chain links TRBV27 with TRBJ2-5; perhaps TRBD1 as D (5 bases). Trimming cost V 6 bases and J 4 bases, with 12 bases left between them. The CDR3 contains 13 residues. Germline CDR1 MNHEY, CDR2 SMNVEV (reference sequence). CDR3 residues: CASSDSGGETQYF. The CDR3 DNA follows: TGTGCCAGCAGCGACAGTGGCGGAGAGACCCAGTACTTC.

The V and J genes are TRBV18 and TRBJ2-1; D perhaps matches TRBD1 (6 bases). Germline values: CDR1 KGHSH, CDR2 LQKENI. V was shortened by 6 bases and J by 9 bases, with 15 bases between the two germline ends. This CDR3 is built from 13 residues. The CDR3 spells CASSPDSVAEQFF. The CDR3 nucleotides read TGTGCCAGCTCCCCGGACAGTGTAGCTGAGCAGTTCTTC.

The chain joins TRBV5-1 to TRBJ1-5; D is perhaps TRBD1 (6 bases). The V end lost 0 bases, the J end lost 4 bases, and 11 bases lay between the germline ends. Per germline, CDR1 SGHRS and CDR2 YFSETQ. The CDR3 extends over 15 amino acids. Here the CDR3 reads CASSLDGQPNQPQHF. The CDR3 region has the DNA TGCGCCAGCAGCTTGGATGGACAGCCAAATCAGCCCCAGCATTTT.

The chain combines TRBV21-1 with TRBJ2-3; the DNA was not used to check the table's D call, TRBD1. TRBV21-1 is labeled a pseudogene. This CDR3 spans 18 amino acids. The CDR3 DNA follows: TGTGCCAGCAGCAAAGAGGGCAGGGGGAGAGTGAGAACACATACGCAGTATTTT. Translated: CASSKEGRGRVRTHTQYF.

This rearrangement joins TRBV19 to TRBJ2-6, with 7 bases lining up with TRBD1. The CDR3 is made up of 17 amino acids. Germline V lookup: CDR1 LNHDA, CDR2 SQIVND (reference sequence). The V gene end was trimmed by 3 bases and the J gene end by 0 bases; junction bases not matched to a gene: 5. The CDR3 loop is CASSIVGTDSGANVLTF. The DNA of the CDR3 is TGTGCCAGTAGTATCGTAGGGACAGACTCTGGGGCCAACGTCCTGACTTTC.

This clone was observed a few times. The chain recombines TRBV6-1 with TRBJ1-6, with 10 bases that match TRBD1. V lost 6 bases to trimming and J lost 7 bases; unmatched junction nucleotides: 3. The CDR3 totals 14 residues. Germline V lookup: CDR1 MNHNS, CDR2 SASEGT. CDR3 nucleotide sequence: TGTGCCAGCAGCGGGGGACAGGGGAATTCACCCCTCCACTTT. This sequence encodes CASSGGQGNSPLHF.

V is TRBV5-1 and J is TRBJ2-7; D call uncertain. CDR3 size: 16 residues. Germline V gene lookup returns CDR1 SGHRS and CDR2 YFSETQ. Trimming took off 0 bases at V and 1 base at J, with 14 bases between the two ends. CDR3 region: CASSLDDISKSYEQYF. In DNA, the CDR3 is TGCGCCAGCAGCTTGGACGACATCTCTAAGTCCTACGAGCAGTACTTC.

In this sample, this clone turned up a few times. The J gene is TRBJ2-3, the V gene TRBV11-2, with 7 nucleotides matching TRBD2. Per germline, CDR1 SGHAT and CDR2 FQNNGV. The length of the CDR3 is 15 residues. Losses at the gene ends were 1 base for V and 4 bases for J; bases not matched to a gene: 5. CDR3 nucleotide sequence: TGTGCCAGCAGCTTAGTTGTGACTAGCTCAGATACGCAGTATTTT. Encoded protein: CASSLVVTSSDTQYF.

J is TRBJ2-2 and V is TRBV10-3; TRBD2 is a possible D gene (6 bases). The CDR3 is made up of 17 amino acids. Trimming cost V 7 bases and J 2 bases, with 20 bases left between them. In germline, CDR1 is ENHRY, CDR2 SYGVKD. The chain's CDR3 is CAIMAEGGSANTGELFF. The CDR3 nucleotides are TGTGCCATCATGGCGGAGGGCGGGTCAGCAAACACCGGGGAGCTGTTTTTT.

V gene TRBV7-2 combines with J gene TRBJ1-2, with D tentatively TRBD1 (6 bases). Trimming took 2 bases from V and 8 from J, leaving 18 bases between them. The CDR3 is 15 residues long. Germline V gene sequence: CDR1 SGHTA, CDR2 FQGNSA. CDR3 DNA: TGTGCCAGCAGCTTAATGGCAGGGGAGAGGAGCGGCTACACCTTC. As protein: CASSLMAGERSGYTF.

This clone was detected a few times. One junction end does not reproduce the germline sequence, and a read error may be involved. The chain joins TRBV2 to TRBJ1-4, with TRBD1 matching 11 bases. This CDR3 is 17 amino acids long. Germline V gives CDR1 SNHLY, CDR2 FYNNEI. Written as DNA, the CDR3 is TGTGCCAGCAGCGGGGACAGGGGGTTTAGAGCGGCCGAAAACCTGTTTTTT. Its translation: CASSGDRGFRAAENLFF.

This CDR3 reads CASSIRDTFFTDTQYF. DNA for the CDR3: TGCGCCAGCAGCATTCGGGACACCTTCTTCACAGATACGCAGTATTTT. V and J are TRBV4-1 and TRBJ2-3; tentatively, D is TRBD1 (6 bases). The germline V gene encodes CDR1 MGHRA and CDR2 YSYEKL. The CDR3 has 16 residues. The V end was cut by 5 bases, the J end by 2 bases, with 17 bases between.

This clone was observed once. The chain employs TRBV28 and TRBJ2-3, with D uncertain. V was clipped by 6 bases and J by 6 bases, with 10 bases between them. This CDR3 is 12 amino acids long. Looked up from germline, CDR1 is MDHEN and CDR2 is SYDVKM. CDR3 loop: CASSSRFDTQYF. CDR3 coding DNA: TGTGCCAGCAGCTCCCGTTTCGATACGCAGTATTTT.

This clone was found a few times. The CDR3 nucleotides are TGTGCCAGCAACAGCTTCTCTGGAAACACCATATATTTT. It codes for CASNSFSGNTIYF. This chain connects TRBV19 to TRBJ1-3; no reliable D call. CDR1 LNHDA and CDR2 SQIVND come from the germline V gene (reference sequence). The CDR3 sequence is 13 residues long. Trimming removed 9 bases at V and 0 bases at J, with 9 bases between. The full variable domain, its missing parts supplied by reference TRBV19 and TRBJ1-3, is DGGITQSPKYLFRKEGQNVTLSCEQNLNHDAMYWYRQDPGQGLRLIYYSQIVNDFQKGDIAEGYSVSREKKESFPLTVTSAQKNPTAFYLCASNSFSGNTIYFGEGSWLTVV.

In nucleotides, the CDR3 is TGTGCCAGCAGTTACTCGGGGACTAAAAAGCAGTACTTC. Translating gives CASSYSGTKKQYF. The chain is built from TRBV6-6 and TRBJ2-7; 7 bases line up with TRBD2. The V gene's germline CDR1 is MNHNY and CDR2 SVGAGI (reference sequence). V shed 0 bases, J shed 8 bases, and the junction held 4 bases outside the gene matches. This CDR3 contains 13 residues.

The chain employs TRBV5-1 and TRBJ1-1, with unresolved D. CDR3 length: 13 amino acids. The V and J ends lost 4 bases and 5 bases respectively, with 12 bases between them. CDR1 is SGHRS and CDR2 is YFSETQ in the germline V gene. The CDR3 sequence: CASSLGLGTEAFF. The CDR3 DNA is TGCGCCAGCAGCCTAGGTCTGGGGACTGAAGCTTTCTTT.